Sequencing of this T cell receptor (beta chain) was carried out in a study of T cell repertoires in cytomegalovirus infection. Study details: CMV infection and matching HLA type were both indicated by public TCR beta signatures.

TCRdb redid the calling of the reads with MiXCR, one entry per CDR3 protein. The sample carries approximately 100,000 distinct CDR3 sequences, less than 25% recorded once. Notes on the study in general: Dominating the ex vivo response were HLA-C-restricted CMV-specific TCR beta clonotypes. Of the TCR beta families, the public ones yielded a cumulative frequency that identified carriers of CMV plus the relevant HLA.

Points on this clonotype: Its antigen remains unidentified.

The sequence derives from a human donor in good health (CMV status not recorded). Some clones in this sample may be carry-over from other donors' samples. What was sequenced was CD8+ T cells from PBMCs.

The CDR3 DNA follows: TGTGCCATCAGTGACCCCCTGGAGTTCTTC. Translated: CAISDPLEFF. The chain joins TRBV10-3 to TRBJ2-1, with D hard to call. CDR3 length: 10 residues. Germline V gene sequence: CDR1 ENHRY, CDR2 SYGVKD. V was trimmed by 3 bases and J by 14 bases, leaving 8 bases between them.